Detailed here is one T cell receptor (beta chain). This record comes from a study of blood T cell repertoires in COVID-19. Study-wide context: Specimens from acute and convalescent COVID-19 originated in the United States, Italy and Spain.

Germline V gives CDR1 SGHTA, CDR2 FQGTGA. After removal of 7 bases from V and 6 bases from J, the junction contained 6 bases not matched to a gene. The CDR3 extends over 14 amino acids. Per the original data handling: Cell counts per sample came from amplifying reference gene primers. Clones were sequenced by immunoSEQ multiplex PCR, and TCRdb holds only the in-frame ones, with some missing. V and J calls and clone size follow that table, whereas D and trimming were derived from the DNA. The sample contains 300,000 to 450,000 clones, approximately 89% of which appear only once. This clonotype was obtained from a woman in her sixties or seventies with COVID-19, enrolled during active disease. The source material was peripheral blood. V gene TRBV7-3 combines with J gene TRBJ2-3; TRBD1 matches 11 bases. The CDR3 sequence is CASTPGQGDDTQYF. The CDR3 DNA is TGTGCCAGCACCCCGGGACAGGGGGATGATACGCAGTATTTT.